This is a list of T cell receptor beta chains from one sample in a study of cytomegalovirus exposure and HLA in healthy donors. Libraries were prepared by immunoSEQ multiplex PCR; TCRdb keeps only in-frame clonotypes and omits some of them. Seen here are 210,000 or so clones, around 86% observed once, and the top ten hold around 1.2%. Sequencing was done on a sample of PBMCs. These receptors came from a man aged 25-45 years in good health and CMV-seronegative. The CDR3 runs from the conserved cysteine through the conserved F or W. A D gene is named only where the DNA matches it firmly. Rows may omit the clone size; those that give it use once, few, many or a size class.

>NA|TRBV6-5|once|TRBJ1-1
TGTGCCGTCGCCTTTCAGAAGAACACTGAAGCTTTCTTT
CAVAFQKNTEAFF
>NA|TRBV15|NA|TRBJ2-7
TGTGCCACCAGCAGATCCCACTACGAGCAGTACTTC
CATSRSHYEQYF
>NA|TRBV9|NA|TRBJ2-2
TGTGCCAGCTCTCGGTCTTCCGGGGAGCTGTTTTTT
CASSRSSGELFF
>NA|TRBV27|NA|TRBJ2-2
TGTGCCAGCAGTCCCACGAACACCGGGGAGCTGTTTTTT
CASSPTNTGELFF
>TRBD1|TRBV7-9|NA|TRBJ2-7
TGTGCCAGCAGCCCAGGACAGGGACCCTACGAGCAGTACTTC
CASSPGQGPYEQYF
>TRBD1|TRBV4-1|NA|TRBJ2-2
TGCGCCAGCAGCCAAGGGACCCCAGGGGGCGCGAACACCGGGGAGCTGTTTTTT
CASSQGTPGGANTGELFF
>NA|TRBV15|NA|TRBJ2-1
TGTGCCACCAGCAGTCAGAGTCCTAGCTCGAACAATGAGCAGTTCTTC
CATSSQSPSSNNEQFF
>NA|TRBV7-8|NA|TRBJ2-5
TGTGCCAGCAGATTCTACGGGAGTAAAGAGACCCAGTACTTC
CASRFYGSKETQYF
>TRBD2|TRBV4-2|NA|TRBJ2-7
TGTGCCAGCAGCCAAGACCCCTTTGATGCGGGAGGAAACTACGAGCAGTACTTC
CASSQDPFDAGGNYEQYF
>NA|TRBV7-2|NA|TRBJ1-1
TGTGCCAGCAGCTTAGGGTCCTTAGATACTGAAGCTTTCTTT
CASSLGSLDTEAFF
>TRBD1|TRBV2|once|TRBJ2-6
TGTGCCACAACGGGACAGTCCCTCTCTGGGGCCAACGTCCTGACTTTC
CATTGQSLSGANVLTF
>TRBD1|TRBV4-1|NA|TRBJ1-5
TGCGCCAGCAGCCAAGTGGACAGGGCCAATCAGCCCCAGCATTTT
CASSQVDRANQPQHF
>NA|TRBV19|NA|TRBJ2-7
TGTGCCAGTAGTATAAGTCCGGTTGGTCGCGCCTACGAGCAGTACTTC
CASSISPVGRAYEQYF
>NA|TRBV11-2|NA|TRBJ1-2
TGTGCCAGCTCGGGGGAACCTCTCTATGGCTACACCTTC
CASSGEPLYGYTF
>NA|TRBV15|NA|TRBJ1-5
TGTGCCACCAGCAGTGGGACTCTTAATAGCAATCAGCCCCAGCATTTT
CATSSGTLNSNQPQHF
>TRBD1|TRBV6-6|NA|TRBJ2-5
TGTGCCAGCAGTTCGGACAGGGGGTCGCAGTACTTC
CASSSDRGSQYF
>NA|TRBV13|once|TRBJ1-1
TGTGCCAGCAGCTTATCAACGGGGAACACTGAAGCTTTCTTT
CASSLSTGNTEAFF
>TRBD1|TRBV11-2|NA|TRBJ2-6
TGTGCCAGCAGCTTAGTGCTGGGACAGGGAGGTACTGGGGCCAACGGCCTGACTTTC
CASSLVLGQGGTGANGLTF
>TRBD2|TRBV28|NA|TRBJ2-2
TGTGCCAGCAACTCGGGAGGGCTCGTCACCGGGGAGCTGTTTTTT
CASNSGGLVTGELFF
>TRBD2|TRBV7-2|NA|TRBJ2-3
TGTGCCAGCAGCCCAAGCGGGACCGGTAGCGGTACGCAGTATTTT
CASSPSGTGSGTQYF
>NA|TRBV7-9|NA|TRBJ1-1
TGTGCCGGACCAGGGCTTCCGGACACTGAAGCTTTCTTT
CAGPGLPDTEAFF
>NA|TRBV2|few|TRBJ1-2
TGTGCCAGCAGTGAAAAGGGCAGGGCAGGGGGCTACACCTTC
CASSEKGRAGGYTF
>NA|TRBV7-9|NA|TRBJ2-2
TGTTCCAGCAGCTTAGGGTCGCTAGCCGTCCCCGGGGAGCTGTTTTTT
CSSSLGSLAVPGELFF
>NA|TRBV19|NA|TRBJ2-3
TGTGCCAGTAGTCCTGAAAGAGCGGATACGCAGTATTTT
CASSPERADTQYF
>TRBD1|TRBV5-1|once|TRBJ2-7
TGCGCCAGCAGCAGAGGGACAGGGGGTGATGAGCAGTACTTC
CASSRGTGGDEQYF
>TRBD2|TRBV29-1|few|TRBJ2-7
TGCAGCGTTGCTAGCGGGGGGGCTGGTGAGCAGTACTTC
CSVASGGAGEQYF
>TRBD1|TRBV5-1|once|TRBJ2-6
TGCGCCAGCAGCCTGGGACAGGGGGCTGCCAACGTCCTGACTTTC
CASSLGQGAANVLTF
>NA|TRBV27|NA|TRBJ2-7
TGTGCCAGCAGGGCCAGGGCAGACGAGCAGTACTTC
CASRARADEQYF
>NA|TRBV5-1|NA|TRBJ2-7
TGCGCCAGCAGCTTGGCGGGGGTAACCGCCGAGCAGTACTTC
CASSLAGVTAEQYF